Below are 17 T cell receptor beta chains sequenced from a single sample in a study of identical twins. TCRdb processed the 5' RACE reads anew with MiXCR; each CDR3 protein has one entry. The sample holds just over 450,000 distinct CDR3 sequences, approximately 14% seen once. In addition, the sample was reused for a study of yellow fever vaccine responses in identical twins.

Material for sequencing was CD4+ T cells sorted from blood. These receptors were taken from a woman between 18 and 29 years old in good health.

This clonotype showed up just a few times. This rearrangement joins TRBV5-6 to TRBJ2-3; 8 bases fit TRBD1. After removal of 4 bases from V and 1 base from J, the junction contained 2 bases not matched to a gene. The CDR3 loop spans 14 amino acids. Germline V gene data show CDR1 as SGHDT and CDR2 as YYEEEE. CDR3 residues: CASSRTGRTDTQYF. For the CDR3, the DNA is TGTGCCAGCAGCAGGACAGGGCGCACAGATACGCAGTATTTT.

CDR3 sequence: CASSLGVGQPQHF. CDR3 nucleotide sequence: TGTGCCAGCAGTTTAGGGGTAGGTCAGCCCCAGCATTTT. This rearrangement joins TRBV27 to TRBJ1-5; D gene unclear. From germline, CDR1 is MNHEY and CDR2 SMNVEV (reference sequence). V shed 2 bases and J shed 6 bases, with 8 bases lying between them. The CDR3 totals 13 residues.

V gene TRBV4-1 combines with J gene TRBJ2-1, with 10 bases matching TRBD2. Germline V gene data show CDR1 as MGHRA and CDR2 as YSYEKL. CDR3 length: 16 amino acids. The trim removed 1 base at V and 7 bases at J, leaving 7 bases unmatched. In nucleotides, the CDR3 is TGCGCCAGCAGCCAAGTAGGGTCTAGCGGGAGAAATGAGCAGTTCTTC. It yields the protein CASSQVGSSGRNEQFF.

This clonotype was picked up a small number of times. The chain is built from TRBV18 and TRBJ2-3; TRBD2 aligns across 8 bases. The germline gives CDR1 KGHSH, CDR2 LQKENI. Losses at the gene ends were 3 bases for V and 0 bases for J; bases not matched to a gene: 2. This CDR3 comprises 15 residues. The DNA of the CDR3 is TGTGCCAGCTCACCCCAGCGGGGGAGCACAGATACGCAGTATTTT. This translates into CASSPQRGSTDTQYF. Full variable domain (rest looked up from reference TRBV18 and TRBJ2-3): NAGVMQNPRHLVRRRGQEARLRCSPMKGHSHVYWYRQLPEEGLKFMVYLQKENIIDESGMPKERFSAEFPKEGPSILRIQQVVRGDSAAYFCASSPQRGSTDTQYFGPGTRLTVL.

This chain uses TRBV19 with TRBJ2-1; D might be TRBD2 (5 bases). This CDR3 is built from 14 residues. Germline V gene data show CDR1 as LNHDA and CDR2 as SQIVND (reference sequence). Trimming removed 0 bases at V and 12 bases at J, with 15 bases between. CDR3 loop: CASSIDRQVEGQFF. CDR3 nucleotide sequence: TGTGCCAGTAGTATAGATCGTCAGGTCGAGGGGCAGTTCTTC.

In its sample, this clonotype was seen a few times. The chain recombines TRBV5-1 with TRBJ2-1; the D is unclear. This CDR3 is built from 17 residues. The ends were cut back, 1 base at V and 0 bases at J, with 14 bases in the middle. Per the germline V gene, CDR1 is SGHRS and CDR2 is YFSETQ. The CDR3 DNA sequence: TGCGCCAGCAGCTTGAGGGTTGGGCAGGTCTCCTACAATGAGCAGTTCTTC. Protein product: CASSLRVGQVSYNEQFF.

V usage is TRBV5-6 and J usage is TRBJ2-3; TRBD2 matches 11 bases. This CDR3 contains 20 residues. With 6 bases clipped from V and 3 bases from J, the junction kept 21 bases outside the gene matches. CDR1 and CDR2 from the germline V gene are SGHDT and YYEEEE. CDR3 DNA sequence: TGTGCCAGCACCACCCGGATGGGACTAGCGGCCCCCAGAGGGACAGATACGCAGTATTTT. It specifies CASTTRMGLAAPRGTDTQYF.

This clonotype was recorded at least ten times. The chain couples TRBV4-1 to TRBJ2-4, with 9 bases matching TRBD1. Germline values: CDR1 MGHRA, CDR2 YSYEKL. This CDR3 is 17 amino acids long. J was trimmed by 0 bases and V by 3 bases; bases with no gene match: 6. For the CDR3, the DNA is TGCGCCAGCAGCCACCCCGGGACAGGGATAGCCAAAAACATTCAGTACTTC. Protein sequence: CASSHPGTGIAKNIQYF.

The V gene is TRBV28, the J gene TRBJ2-7, with a weak D call TRBD2 (6 bases). Trimming took 6 bases from V and 2 from J, leaving 14 bases between them. CDR1 and CDR2 (germline): MDHEN, SYDVKM. CDR3 length: 14 residues. CDR3 sequence: CASRSPTSTYEQYF. The CDR3 nucleotides read TGTGCCAGCAGGTCGCCAACTAGCACCTACGAGCAGTACTTC.

The chain is built from TRBV29-1 and TRBJ2-3, with 14 bases aligning to TRBD2. CDR1 is SQVTM, CDR2 ANQGSEA, per germline. The junction had 17 bases not matched to a gene; V was cut back by 8 bases and J by 4 bases. The CDR3 runs to 18 residues. CDR3 loop: CSIGPGVRTSGRPDTQYF. CDR3 nucleotides: TGCAGCATTGGACCAGGCGTAAGGACTAGCGGGAGGCCAGATACGCAGTATTTT.

This clonotype was seen only a few times. V and J are TRBV28 and TRBJ2-7; the match to TRBD2 covers 7 bases. This CDR3 is 14 amino acids long. J gave up 1 base and V 3 bases, and 3 bases lay outside the gene matches. Per the germline V gene, CDR1 is MDHEN and CDR2 is SYDVKM. CDR3 bases: TGTGCCAGCAGTTTGTATAGCGGGTCCTACGAGCAGTACTTC. It translates to CASSLYSGSYEQYF.

This clonotype occurred a few times. The chain recombines TRBV12-3 or TRBV12-4 with TRBJ2-1; possibly TRBD2 for D (5 bases). This CDR3 spans 15 amino acids. V was cut by 5 bases and J by 0 bases, with 11 bases left in between. Written as DNA, the CDR3 is TGTGCCAGCAGTCAGCGGAGGAGCTCCTACAATGAGCAGTTCTTC. Translated: CASSQRRSSYNEQFF.

The chain is built from TRBV29-1 and TRBJ1-1; 7 bases match TRBD1. Germline trimming cut 5 bases from V and 4 bases from J; bases unmatched to any gene: 4. The CDR3 totals 12 residues. Germline V CDR1 and CDR2: SQVTM, ANQGSEA. CDR3 coding DNA: TGCAGCGTTTCCGCAGGGGGCACTGAAGCTTTCTTT. Translating it yields CSVSAGGTEAFF.

This clonotype has more than one count but fewer than ten. CDR3 nucleotides: TGTGCCACCAGTGACCACAGGGAGCTTGAGACCCAGTACTTC. Its protein product is CATSDHRELETQYF. The J gene is TRBJ2-5, the V gene TRBV24-1; tentative D call: TRBD1 (6 bases). This CDR3 contains 14 residues. Germline V gene data show CDR1 as KGHDR and CDR2 as SFDVKD. The V end lost 4 bases, the J end lost 5 bases, and 13 bases lay between the germline ends.

The CDR3 DNA sequence: TGTGCCAGCAGCCAAGATCAGGGGTCGGTATACAATGAGCAGTTCTTC. Its protein is CASSQDQGSVYNEQFF. The chain recombines TRBV14 with TRBJ2-1; tentative D call: TRBD1 (6 bases). The germline CDR1 and CDR2 sequences are SGHDN and FVKESK. This CDR3 has 16 residues. The V end was cut by 0 bases, the J end by 4 bases, with 13 bases between.

The chain links TRBV3-1 to TRBJ2-7; D is uncertain. Per germline, CDR1 LGHDT and CDR2 YNNKEL (reference sequence). The CDR3 loop spans 13 amino acids. Trimming removed 8 bases at V and 0 bases at J, with 11 bases between. As DNA, the CDR3 is TGTGCCAGCTCACACTCAGGCTCCTACGAGCAGTACTTC. This codes for CASSHSGSYEQYF.

The rearrangement uses TRBV3-1 and TRBJ2-5; D is unresolved. Germline assignment: CDR1 LGHDT and CDR2 YNNKEL (reference sequence). There are 14 residues in the CDR3. Trimming shortened V by 2 bases and J by 1 base, and 8 bases separated the two germline ends. The CDR3 region is CASSQRLSQETQYF. DNA of the CDR3: TGTGCCAGCAGCCAAAGATTGAGCCAAGAGACCCAGTACTTC.